One sample yielded the 28 T cell receptor beta chains listed below, sequenced in a study of T cells expressing NK-cell markers. TCRdb re-called the 5' RACE reads; every CDR3 protein appears as one record, without DNA. In all, the sample yields about 390,000 distinct CDR3 sequences. Material for sequencing was blood T cells: a sorted CD56 or NKG2C T cell subset, CD4+ or CD8+ T cells, or bulk PBMC T cells (not recorded which). The receptors originated from a woman between 45 and 65 years old in good health.

V is TRBV20-1 and J is TRBJ1-6; TCRdb selects TRBD1, and the lack of DNA leaves this call unchecked. This CDR3 has 20 amino acids. From germline, CDR1 is DFQATT and CDR2 SNEGSKA (reference sequence). The CDR3 here is CSARDQGRDGRPTYNSPLHF.

This chain links TRBV10-3 with TRBJ2-1. The CDR3 length is 11 residues. Germline assignment: CDR1 ENHRY and CDR2 SYGVKD. The CDR3 loop reads CAIGGDNEQFF.

The J gene is TRBJ2-1, the V gene TRBV4-2; TCRdb calls TRBD2, which cannot be checked without DNA. The CDR3 sequence is 18 residues long. The germline CDR1 and CDR2 sequences are LGHNA and YNFKEQ. The CDR3 reads CASSSGLAGRSSYNEQFF.

CDR3 in amino acids: CATSDDFGGGYTF. The J gene is TRBJ1-2, the V gene TRBV24-1. Germline V gene lookup returns CDR1 KGHDR and CDR2 SFDVKD. The CDR3 length is 13 residues.

The chain uses TRBV20-1 and TRBJ1-2; the D gene TCRdb calls, TRBD1, cannot be checked with no DNA. Germline V gene sequence: CDR1 DFQATT, CDR2 SNEGSKA (reference sequence). This CDR3 is built from 15 residues. The CDR3 spells CSATETGIGNYGYTF.

The rearrangement uses TRBV4-1 and TRBJ1-1; TCRdb's D gene call, TRBD1, goes unchecked for lack of DNA. CDR3 length: 12 residues. Germline lookup yields CDR1 MGHRA and CDR2 YSYEKL. CDR3 sequence reads: CASMGETGEAFF.

The V and J genes are TRBV24-1 and TRBJ2-2; as DNA is missing, the TRBD1 call by TCRdb cannot be tested. Germline CDR1 and CDR2: KGHDR and SFDVKD. This CDR3 comprises 16 residues. The CDR3 is CATSDLDRGVTGELFF.

The rearrangement links TRBV6-4 to TRBJ2-1; the D call from TCRdb, TRBD2, cannot be confirmed without DNA. There are 15 residues in the CDR3. Germline CDR1 reads MRHNA; CDR2 reads SNTAGT. This CDR3 reads CASSSTSGRVGEQFF.

The chain uses TRBV12-3 or TRBV12-4 and TRBJ1-2. This CDR3 is built from 14 residues. CDR3 in amino acids: CASSPQGGIYGYTF.

The chain carries TRBV5-6 and TRBJ1-1. The CDR3 runs 14 residues. The germline V gene encodes CDR1 SGHDT and CDR2 YYEEEE. The CDR3 is CASSLGSGVPEAFF.

The CDR3 is CASSALTSGTYNEQFF. V and J are TRBV27 and TRBJ2-1; as DNA is missing, the TRBD2 call by TCRdb cannot be tested. The CDR3 has 16 residues. Germline CDR1 is MNHEY and CDR2 is SMNVEV (reference sequence).

V and J are TRBV7-3 and TRBJ2-1; there is no DNA to check the TCRdb D call of TRBD2. CDR3 size: 17 residues. Looked up from germline, CDR1 is SGHTA and CDR2 is FQGTGA. CDR3 in amino acids: CASSLMPLAGGRNEQFF.

The chain couples TRBV10-1 to TRBJ2-7; the D call from TCRdb, TRBD1, cannot be confirmed without DNA. The CDR3 is 11 amino acids. The V gene's germline CDR1 is WNHNN and CDR2 SYGVQD (reference sequence). CDR3 protein: CASPRGAEQYF.

The J gene is TRBJ2-7, the V gene TRBV6-5. CDR1 and CDR2 (germline): MNHEY, SVGAGI. The CDR3 is 12 residues long. The CDR3 loop reads CASSATLYEQYF.

The V call is TRBV20-1, the J call TRBJ1-1; TCRdb's assignment of TRBD1 cannot be checked, as there is no DNA. This CDR3 spans 14 amino acids. The germline V gene has CDR1 DFQATT and CDR2 SNEGSKA (reference sequence). The chain's CDR3 is CSASGTQESTEAFF.

The rearrangement links TRBV5-1 to TRBJ2-5; TCRdb calls TRBD2, which cannot be checked without DNA. The CDR3 sequence is 13 residues long. Germline lookup yields CDR1 SGHRS and CDR2 YFSETQ. This CDR3 is CASSGGSQETQYF. The whole variable domain, remainder taken from reference TRBV5-1 and TRBJ2-5, is KAGVTQTPRYLIKTRGQQVTLSCSPISGHRSVSWYQQTPGQGLQFLFEYFSETQRNKGNFPGRFSGRQFSNSRSEMNVSTLELGDSALYLCASSGGSQETQYFGPGTRLLVL.

The chain combines TRBV25-1 with TRBJ2-7; TCRdb's assignment of TRBD1 cannot be checked, as there is no DNA. Germline V gene sequence: CDR1 MGHDK, CDR2 SYGVNS. This CDR3 region has 14 residues. CDR3 sequence: CASSEYGGPGEQYF.

J is TRBJ2-1 and V is TRBV28. The CDR3 has 15 amino acids. Germline-derived CDR1 and CDR2 are MDHEN and SYDVKM. The CDR3 spells CASSLTTRTYNEQFF.

The chain employs TRBV12-3 or TRBV12-4 and TRBJ2-1; there is no DNA to check the TCRdb D call of TRBD2. This CDR3 comprises 12 residues. The CDR3 here is CASEAWGGEQFF.

The genes are TRBV2 and TRBJ1-5; the D call of TRBD1 rests on TCRdb alone, since no DNA is present to check it. CDR3 length: 16 amino acids. Germline V lookup: CDR1 SNHLY, CDR2 FYNNEI. The CDR3 sequence: CASTPSGQGSGGPQHF.

The V and J genes are TRBV30 and TRBJ2-3; there is no DNA to check the TCRdb D call of TRBD2. From germline, CDR1 is GTSNPN and CDR2 SVGIG (reference sequence). The CDR3 length is 15 residues. The CDR3 protein is CAWSVLAGVADTQYF.

J is TRBJ2-1 and V is TRBV7-9; without DNA, the TCRdb call of TRBD1 cannot be checked. This CDR3 spans 15 amino acids. The V gene's germline CDR1 is SEHNR and CDR2 FQNEAQ (reference sequence). CDR3 residues: CASSLGRQGSNEQFF.

The chain recombines TRBV29-1 with TRBJ1-3; the TRBD1 assignment by TCRdb is unverifiable without DNA. The germline gives CDR1 SQVTM, CDR2 ANQGSEA. The CDR3 is 13 amino acids. The CDR3 sequence: CSVVWGIGNTIYF.

J is TRBJ2-1 and V is TRBV7-7; TCRdb designates TRBD1, a call that cannot be tested without DNA. This CDR3 region has 15 residues. Germline-derived CDR1 and CDR2 are SSHAT and FNYEAQ (reference sequence). CDR3: CASSFRTGEHNEQFF. Full variable domain (missing parts from reference TRBV7-7 and TRBJ2-1): GAGVSQSPRYKVTKRGQDVTLRCDPISSHATLYWYQQALGQGPEFLTYFNYEAQPDKSGLPSDRFSAERPEGSISTLTIQRTEQRDSAMYRCASSFRTGEHNEQFFGPGTRLTVL.

The rearrangement uses TRBV9 and TRBJ2-1. This CDR3 spans 13 amino acids. CDR1 is SGDLS, CDR2 YYNGEE, per germline. The CDR3 spells CASSGTERNEQFF.

The chain uses TRBV4-1 and TRBJ2-7; TCRdb gives TRBD1 as the D gene, but with no DNA this cannot be confirmed. Germline lookup yields CDR1 MGHRA and CDR2 YSYEKL. The CDR3 consists of 18 residues. This chain's CDR3 is CASSQDGPGAGGSYEQYF.

The V gene is TRBV11-2, the J gene TRBJ2-1; TCRdb lists TRBD2, though no DNA is available to test this call. The CDR3 contains 16 residues. CDR1 and CDR2 (germline): SGHAT, FQNNGV. The CDR3 sequence: CASSLVLVAGDYEQFF.

This rearrangement joins TRBV20-1 to TRBJ1-1. Germline V gene data show CDR1 as DFQATT and CDR2 as SNEGSKA (reference sequence). The CDR3 runs 12 residues. This CDR3 reads CSATERSGEAFF.